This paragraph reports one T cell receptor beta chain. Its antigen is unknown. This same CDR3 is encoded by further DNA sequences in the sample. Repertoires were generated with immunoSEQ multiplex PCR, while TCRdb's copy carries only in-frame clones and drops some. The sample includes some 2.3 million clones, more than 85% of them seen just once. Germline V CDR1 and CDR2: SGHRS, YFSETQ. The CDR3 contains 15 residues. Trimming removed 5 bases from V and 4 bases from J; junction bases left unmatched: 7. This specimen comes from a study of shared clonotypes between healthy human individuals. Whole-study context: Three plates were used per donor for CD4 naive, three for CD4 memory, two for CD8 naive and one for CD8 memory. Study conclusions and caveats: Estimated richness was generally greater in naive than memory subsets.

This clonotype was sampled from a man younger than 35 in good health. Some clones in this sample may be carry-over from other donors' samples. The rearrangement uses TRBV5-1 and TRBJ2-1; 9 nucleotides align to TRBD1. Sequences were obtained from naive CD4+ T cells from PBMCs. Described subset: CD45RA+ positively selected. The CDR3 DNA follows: TGCGCCAGCAGTCAAGGACAGGGGTTTTACAATGAGCAGTTCTTC. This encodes CASSQGQGFYNEQFF.